The rows below give T cell receptor beta chains drawn from one sample of a study of T-cell memory formation after mild COVID-19. TCRdb re-analysed the 5' RACE reads in MiXCR, keeping a single row per CDR3 protein. The repertoire holds about 560,000 distinct CDR3 sequences, with around 15% as singletons. Sequencing was done on a sample of PBMCs or a T cell subset sorted from them (not recorded which). All receptors come from an adult woman who had mild COVID-19 (a few samples of this study predate the infection). Cell type and time point are not known. CDR3s include the opening cysteine and the closing phenylalanine or tryptophan. D genes are given only for firm matches. Not every row has a clone size; where given, it reads once, few, many or a size class.

TRBJ1-3,15,.,few,TRBV20-1,TGCAGTGCTACCAGGGGTTCTTACTCTGGAAACACCATATATTTT,CSATRGSYSGNTIYF
TRBJ1-2,13,.,few,TRBV19,TGTGCCAGTAGTATCCTCATATCGGGAGGCTACACCTTC,CASSILISGGYTF
TRBJ1-1,13,.,many,TRBV12-3/TRBV12-4,TGTGCCAGCAGCAAACAGGTTTACACTGAAGCTTTCTTT,CASSKQVYTEAFF
TRBJ2-1,13,TRBD1,.,TRBV5-6,TGTGCCAGCAGCTTGGGGGCCGGGACAGGTCAGTTCTTC,CASSLGAGTGQFF
TRBJ2-1,14,.,few,TRBV6-5,TGTGCCAGCAGTTCACAGGAACCATACAATGAGCAGTTCTTC,CASSSQEPYNEQFF
TRBJ2-7,14,TRBD1,.,TRBV11-3,TGTGCCAGCAGCTCTCACAGGGGAAGCGACGAGCAGTACTTC,CASSSHRGSDEQYF
TRBJ2-2,14,TRBD1,.,TRBV5-6,TGTGCCAGCAGCCTACAGGGGAATCAGGGGGAGCTGTTTTTT,CASSLQGNQGELFF
TRBJ1-2,15,.,.,TRBV5-5,TGTGCCAGCAGCCCCTTCTCGACCGCTAACTATGGCTACACCTTC,CASSPFSTANYGYTF
TRBJ2-1,16,TRBD1,.,TRBV7-9,TGTGCCAGCAGTTGGGACAGGGCCAGCTCCTACAATGAGCAGTTCTTC,CASSWDRASSYNEQFF
TRBJ1-1,13,.,.,TRBV11-2,TGTGCCAGCAGCTTAAACGTTGGGAGTGAAGCTTTCTTT,CASSLNVGSEAFF
TRBJ1-6,15,TRBD1,.,TRBV20-1,TGCAGTGCGGCCCTCCGGGACAGACCGGGTTCACCCCTCCACTTT,CSAALRDRPGSPLHF
TRBJ2-1,16,.,many,TRBV12-3/TRBV12-4,TGTGCCAGCAGTCCCCATCCGGTGAGCTCCTACAATGAGCAGTTCTTC,CASSPHPVSSYNEQFF
TRBJ2-2,16,TRBD1,few,TRBV7-9,TGTGCCAGCAGCCCGTCCGGGACAGCGAACACCGGGGAGCTGTTTTTT,CASSPSGTANTGELFF
TRBJ2-5,18,TRBD2,few,TRBV20-1,TGCAGTGCTAGAGACCCCAGCCTGACTAGCGGGGGAGTGGAGACCCAGTACTTC,CSARDPSLTSGGVETQYF
TRBJ2-7,11,.,few,TRBV12-3/TRBV12-4,TGTGCCAGCAGTTACAACTACGAGCAGTACTTC,CASSYNYEQYF